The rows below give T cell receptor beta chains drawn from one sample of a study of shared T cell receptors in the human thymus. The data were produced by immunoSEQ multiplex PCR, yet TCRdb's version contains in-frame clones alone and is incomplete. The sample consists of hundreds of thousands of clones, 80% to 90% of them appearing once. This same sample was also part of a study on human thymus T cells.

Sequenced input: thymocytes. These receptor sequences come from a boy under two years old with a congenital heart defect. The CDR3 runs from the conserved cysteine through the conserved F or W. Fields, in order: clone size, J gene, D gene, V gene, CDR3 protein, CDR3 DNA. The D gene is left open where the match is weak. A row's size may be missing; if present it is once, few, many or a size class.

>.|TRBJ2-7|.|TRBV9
CASSIIRERSYEQYF
TGTGCCAGCAGTATCATCCGGGAGCGCTCCTACGAGCAGTACTTC
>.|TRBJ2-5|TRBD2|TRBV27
CASSTGTSGPLEETQYF
TGTGCCAGCAGTACGGGGACTAGCGGGCCCTTAGAAGAGACCCAGTACTTC
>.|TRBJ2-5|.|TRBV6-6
CASSYATSGRGETQYF
TGTGCCAGCAGTTACGCAACGTCAGGTCGCGGGGAGACCCAGTACTTC
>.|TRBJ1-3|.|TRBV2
CASSEGGAGIYF
TGTGCCAGCAGTGAGGGGGGTGCCGGGATATATTTT
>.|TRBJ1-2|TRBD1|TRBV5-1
CASSSGQGLGYTF
TGCGCCAGCAGCTCGGGACAGGGGTTAGGCTACACCTTC
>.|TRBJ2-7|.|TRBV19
CASSMAKPGGFGEQYF
TGTGCCAGTAGTATGGCCAAGCCAGGGGGGTTTGGCGAGCAGTACTTC
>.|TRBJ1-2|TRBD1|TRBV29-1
CSVAGTGGNYGYTF
TGCAGCGTCGCCGGGACAGGGGGGAACTATGGCTACACCTTC
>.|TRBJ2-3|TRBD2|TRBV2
CASSGLAGGTYTDTQYF
TGTGCCAGCAGTGGGCTAGCGGGGGGCACTTACACAGATACGCAGTATTTT
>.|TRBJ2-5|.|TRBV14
CASSRQGSETQYF
TGTGCCAGCAGCCGCCAGGGGTCGGAGACCCAGTACTTC
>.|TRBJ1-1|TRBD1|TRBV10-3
CATRQGWTEAFF
TGTGCCACAAGACAGGGATGGACTGAAGCTTTCTTT
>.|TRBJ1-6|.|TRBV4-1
CASSQDMRPPPFGDSPLHF
TGCGCCAGCAGCCAAGATATGAGGCCCCCACCGTTCGGAGATTCACCCCTCCACTTT
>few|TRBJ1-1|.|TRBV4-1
CASSPQGGITEAFF
TGCGCCAGCAGCCCCCAGGGAGGGATCACTGAAGCTTTCTTT
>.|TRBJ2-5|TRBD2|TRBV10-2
CASSESTSGTFGETQYF
TGCGCCAGCAGTGAGTCGACTAGCGGGACTTTCGGAGAGACCCAGTACTTC
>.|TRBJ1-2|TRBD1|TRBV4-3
CASSHRTGYGYTF
TGCGCCAGCAGCCATCGGACAGGCTATGGCTACACCTTC
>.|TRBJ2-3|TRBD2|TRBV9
CASSVDTTLAGLTDTQYF
TGTGCCAGCAGCGTAGATACGACCCTAGCGGGGCTCACAGATACGCAGTATTTT